The present T cell receptor (beta chain) was sequenced within a study of shared clonotypes between healthy human individuals (dated by TCRdb to the early 2020s). Background for the entire study: The cohort included three men and a couple of women between 18 and 49 years of age. For each donor, CD4 naive and CD4 memory were each given three plates, CD8 naive was given two plates, and CD8 memory was given one plate. Blood TCR repertoires of roughly five healthy adults were deeply sequenced to estimate repertoire size and the extent of clonotype sharing between individuals. Libraries were prepared and TCR repertoires were sequenced by different laboratories using diverse techniques, in order to increase sequencing depth and limit assay-specific biases. Leukapheresis yielded between about 0.94 and 9.5 billion PBMCs per donor.

TCR CDR3 regions were amplified from genomic DNA by multiplex PCR using the deep immunoSEQ assay. Extracted genomic DNA from each cell subset was distributed evenly across all wells of several immunoSEQ 96-well plates, and each plate was treated as a replicate. Each replicate PCR for sorted subsets received roughly 0.2 ug genomic DNA, equal to tens of thousands of T cell genomes. Purified libraries were measured with a Qubit 3.0 fluorometer, size-checked on a Bioanalyzer 2100, and measured again with the KAPA Library Quantification kit. Every immunoSEQ 96-well plate was sequenced on a separate single-read 150-cycle Illumina NextSeq 550 flow cell. In the original analysis: Because the immunoSEQ output held only junctional sequences and lacked quality scores, the filtering could not match the filtering applied to full-length reads. To assign V/J genes and CDR3, sequences were annotated using PyIR, a Python wrapper for IgBLAST v1.9, with IMGT germline references. Any read was removed if the V/J assignment was weak (E-value above 1e-6), the CDR3 was missing, or the read contained stop codons, out-of-frame junctions, or ambiguous translated residues. A V3J clonotype was defined by an identical inferred V gene, J gene, and CDR3 amino acid sequence. The percentage overlap between two repertoires was calculated by dividing the number of shared unique clonotypes by the size of the smaller repertoire. Richness of each repertoire was evaluated using RTK rarefaction, the Chao1 estimator, and Recon v2.1 estimates of unobserved clonotypes. Generation probabilities for all TCRbeta clonotypes obtained by the gDNA method from four donors were computed using OLGA. This is the immuneACCESS table as TCRdb keeps it, with only in-frame sequences that have V and J called. A part of the clones is gone; compared with another copy, unresolved V genes explain less than half, and the rest is unexplained. V, J and clone size derive from that table, while D and trimming were established from the DNA sequence. The sample table holds 2 million to 2.5 million clones, of which 85% to 95% were seen once. The ten largest make up approximately 0.4% of the sample.

General study outcomes and caveats: Sampling was restricted to blood, and TCR repertoires in tissues likely differ from the TCR repertoires found in blood. Based on pairwise subsampling, the degree of clonotype sharing among donors was expected to be affected by sequencing depth. Incomplete sequencing was indicated by rarefaction of sorted-subset datasets, despite the large sequencing depth. The small number of donors limited the genetic and exposure-history diversity represented. Compared with non-shared clonotypes, the clonotypes found in all four sorted-subset donors had higher generation probabilities. Larger estimated clonotype richness was generally found for naive subsets than for memory subsets. Sharing across a few donors was observed for approximately 5% of naive CD4, 3.5% of naive CD8, 2% to 2.5% of memory CD4, and about 0.39% of memory CD8 clonotypes.

The CDR3 runs 17 amino acids, cysteine and phenylalanine included. Only the CDR3 region is kept as DNA, spanning 51 bases read in frame from base 1. The junction shows trimming of 1 base on V and 1 base on J, plus 17 bases between the germline ends. For CDR1 and CDR2, the germline V gene lists MGHRA and YSYEKL. To note about this clone: This receptor's antigen is unknown. No much larger clone exists at a distance of one base, and base qualities are not known.

Healthy HIV-negative adults with no recently reported acute infections or vaccinations were included as donors. All donors were Caucasian adults living in Nashville, Tennessee, USA. CD4+ T cells were enriched through magnetic negative selection, after which naive cells were positively selected on CD45RA and the remaining negative fraction served as the memory subset. Blood was obtained by leukapheresis, after which PBMCs were separated by Ficoll-Histopaque density gradient centrifugation and cryopreserved in liquid nitrogen vapor phase. Analytical flow cytometry was used to check the purity and quantity of each magnetically sorted T cell population. Genomic DNA was isolated from each sorted fraction and quantified by UV absorbance on a Nanodrop 2000c.

This receptor was identified in a man younger than 35 in good health. Some clones in this sample may be carry-over from other donors' samples. The specimen was naive CD4+ T cells from PBMCs. In light of the paper, this sample's cell subset or site label describes: CD45RA+ positively selected. This receptor chain uses TRBV4-1 and TRBJ2-7; the D gene is perhaps TRBD1, from 5 matching bases. The CDR3 corresponds to CASSQGPSREPSYEQYF. The sequenced DNA: TGCGCCAGCAGCCAAGGGCCCTCCAGGGAACCTTCCTACGAGCAGTACTTC.